This TCR beta chain comes out of a study of response to subunit inactivated influenza vaccine. Regarding the study as a whole: Few additional T cells are recruited per seasonal influenza vaccination, authors suggested.

J was trimmed by 7 bases and V by 4 bases; bases with no gene match: 12. Germline CDR1 reads SGHVS; CDR2 reads FQNEAQ. This CDR3 comprises 18 residues. On this clonotype: The antigen is not known.

TCRdb re-derived calls from the RT-PCR reads in MiXCR, one entry per CDR3 protein. The sample holds about 520,000 distinct CDR3 sequences, 25% seen once. The sequencing here drew on CD4+ T cells sorted from PBMCs, taken more than 4 days after vaccination. This sequence joins TRBV7-8 and TRBJ2-2; 13 positions match TRBD2. The receptor comes from a man aged 50-60 years who received an inactivated influenza vaccine. The CDR3 loop is CASSSAVPTSGGFGELFF. The CDR3 DNA reads as TGTGCCAGCAGCTCAGCGGTTCCGACTAGCGGGGGGTTCGGGGAGCTGTTTTTT.